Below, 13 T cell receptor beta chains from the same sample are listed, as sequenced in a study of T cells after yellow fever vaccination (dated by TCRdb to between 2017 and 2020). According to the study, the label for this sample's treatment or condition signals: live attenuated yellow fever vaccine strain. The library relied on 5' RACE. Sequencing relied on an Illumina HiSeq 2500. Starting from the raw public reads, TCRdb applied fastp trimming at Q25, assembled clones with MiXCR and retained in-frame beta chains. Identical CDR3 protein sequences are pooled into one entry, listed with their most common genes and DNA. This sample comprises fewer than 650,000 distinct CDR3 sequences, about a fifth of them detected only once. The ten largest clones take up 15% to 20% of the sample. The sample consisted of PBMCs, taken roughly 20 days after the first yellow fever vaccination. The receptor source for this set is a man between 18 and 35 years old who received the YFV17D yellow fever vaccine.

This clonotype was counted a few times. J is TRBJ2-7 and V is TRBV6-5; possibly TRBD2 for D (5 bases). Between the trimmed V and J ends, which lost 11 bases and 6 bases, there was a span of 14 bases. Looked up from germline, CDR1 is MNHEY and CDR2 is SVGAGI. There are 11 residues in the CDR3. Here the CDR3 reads CAVWAGGEQYF. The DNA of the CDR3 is TGTGCCGTCTGGGCGGGTGGCGAGCAGTACTTC.

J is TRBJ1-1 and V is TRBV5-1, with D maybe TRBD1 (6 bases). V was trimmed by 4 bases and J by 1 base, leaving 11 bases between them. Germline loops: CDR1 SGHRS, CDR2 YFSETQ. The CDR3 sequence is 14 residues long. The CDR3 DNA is TGCGCCAGCAGCCTCTGGACAGAGAACACTGAAGCTTTCTTT. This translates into CASSLWTENTEAFF.

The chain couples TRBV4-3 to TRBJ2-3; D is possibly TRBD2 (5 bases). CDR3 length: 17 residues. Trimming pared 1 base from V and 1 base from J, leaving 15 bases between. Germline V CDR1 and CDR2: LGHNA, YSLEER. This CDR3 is CASSQGASSTGTDTQYF. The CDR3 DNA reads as TGCGCCAGCAGCCAAGGGGCTTCTAGCACGGGCACAGATACGCAGTATTTT.

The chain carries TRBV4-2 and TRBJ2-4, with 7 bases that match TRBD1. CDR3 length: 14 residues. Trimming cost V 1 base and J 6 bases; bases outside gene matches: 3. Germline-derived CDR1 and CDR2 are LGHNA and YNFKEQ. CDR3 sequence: CASSQGGGGNIQYF. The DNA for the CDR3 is TGTGCCAGCAGCCAAGGAGGGGGCGGAAACATTCAGTACTTC.

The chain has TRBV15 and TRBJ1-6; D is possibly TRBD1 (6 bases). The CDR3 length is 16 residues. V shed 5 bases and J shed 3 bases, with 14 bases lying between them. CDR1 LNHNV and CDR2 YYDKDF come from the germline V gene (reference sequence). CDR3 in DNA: TGTGCCACCAGCCATGGAGGGGGGGTCTATAATTCACCCCTCCACTTT. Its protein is CATSHGGGVYNSPLHF. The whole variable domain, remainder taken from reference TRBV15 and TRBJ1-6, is DAMVIQNPRYQVTQFGKPVTLSCSQTLNHNVMYWYQQKSSQAPKLLFHYYDKDFNNEADTPDNFQSRRPNTSFCFLDIRSPGLGDTAMYLCATSHGGGVYNSPLHFGNGTRLTVT.

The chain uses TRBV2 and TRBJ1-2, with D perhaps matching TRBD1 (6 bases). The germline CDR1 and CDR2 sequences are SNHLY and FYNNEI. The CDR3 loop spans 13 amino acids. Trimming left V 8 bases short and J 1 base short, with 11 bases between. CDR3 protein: CASGTPVNYGYTF. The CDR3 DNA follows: TGTGCCAGCGGGACACCCGTTAACTATGGCTACACCTTC.

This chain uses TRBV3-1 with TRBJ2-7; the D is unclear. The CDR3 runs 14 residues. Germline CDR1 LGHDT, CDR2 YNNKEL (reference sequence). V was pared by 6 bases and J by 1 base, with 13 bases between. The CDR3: CASSPTYLSYEQYV. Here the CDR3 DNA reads TGTGCCAGCAGTCCCACCTACCTTTCCTACGAGCAGTACGTC.

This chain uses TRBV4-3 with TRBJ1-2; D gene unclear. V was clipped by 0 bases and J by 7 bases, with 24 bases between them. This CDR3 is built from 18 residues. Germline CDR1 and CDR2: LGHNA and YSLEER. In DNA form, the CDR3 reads TGCGCCAGCAGCCAAGATGCCCAGATGTTGGACGTCGTCGCTGGCTACACCTTC. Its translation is CASSQDAQMLDVVAGYTF.

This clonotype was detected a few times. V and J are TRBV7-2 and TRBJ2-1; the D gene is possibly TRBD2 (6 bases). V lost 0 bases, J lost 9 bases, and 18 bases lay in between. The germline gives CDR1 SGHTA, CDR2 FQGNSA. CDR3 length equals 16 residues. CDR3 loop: CASSLAPSPLGGEQFF. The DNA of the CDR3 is TGTGCCAGCAGCTTAGCCCCTAGCCCCCTCGGGGGTGAGCAGTTCTTC.

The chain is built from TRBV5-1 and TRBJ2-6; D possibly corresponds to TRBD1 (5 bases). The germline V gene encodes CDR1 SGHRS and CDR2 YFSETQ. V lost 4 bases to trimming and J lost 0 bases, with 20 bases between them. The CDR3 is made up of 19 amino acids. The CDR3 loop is CASSRLSGALLSGANVLTF. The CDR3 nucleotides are TGCGCCAGCAGCCGTCTGAGTGGGGCCTTACTCTCTGGGGCCAACGTCCTGACTTTC. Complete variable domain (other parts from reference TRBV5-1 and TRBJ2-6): KAGVTQTPRYLIKTRGQQVTLSCSPISGHRSVSWYQQTPGQGLQFLFEYFSETQRNKGNFPGRFSGRQFSNSRSEMNVSTLELGDSALYLCASSRLSGALLSGANVLTFGAGSRLTVL.

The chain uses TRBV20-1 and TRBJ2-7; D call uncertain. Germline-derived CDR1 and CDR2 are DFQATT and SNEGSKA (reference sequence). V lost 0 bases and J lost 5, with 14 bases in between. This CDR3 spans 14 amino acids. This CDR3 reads CSARDSGDWDEQYF. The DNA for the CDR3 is TGCAGTGCTAGAGATTCTGGGGATTGGGACGAGCAGTACTTC.

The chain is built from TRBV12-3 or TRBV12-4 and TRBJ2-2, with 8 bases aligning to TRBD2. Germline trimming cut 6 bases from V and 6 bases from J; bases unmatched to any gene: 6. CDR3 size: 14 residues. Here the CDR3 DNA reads TGTGCCAGCAGATGGGCGGGGGGCTCCGGGGAGCTGTTTTTT. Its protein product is CASRWAGGSGELFF.

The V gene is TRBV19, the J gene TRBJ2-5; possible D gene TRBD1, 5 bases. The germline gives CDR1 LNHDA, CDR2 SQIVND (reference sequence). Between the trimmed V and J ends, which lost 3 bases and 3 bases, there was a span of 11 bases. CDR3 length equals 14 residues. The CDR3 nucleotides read TGTGCCAGTAGTATGGCACGGACAAAAGAGACCCAGTACTTC. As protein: CASSMARTKETQYF.